One sample yielded the 27 T cell receptor beta chains listed below, sequenced in a study of T cells in Graves' hyperthyroidism and ophthalmopathy (dated by TCRdb to 2018 to 2020). Libraries were prepared through multiplex PCR. Sequencer: Illumina HiSeq 2000. Amplification of TCR beta CDR3 regions was carried out from RNA transcripts. The TCR CDR3 was subjected to a first round of RT-PCR using the HTBI primer set and the Qiagen OneStep RT-PCR kit. The public sequencing data were trimmed at Q25 with fastp and processed into clonotypes with MiXCR by TCRdb, which kept only in-frame beta chains. Rows are unified per CDR3 protein, each entry keeping the most common DNA and genes. A total of approximately 700,000 distinct CDR3 sequences appear in this sample, 45% of them only once. The ten biggest clones cover about 7.7% of the sample. Sequencing used peripheral blood or thyroid tissue (not recorded which). The source of these receptors is an adult man with Graves' disease, either hyperthyroidism or ophthalmopathy (not recorded which).

The CDR3 region has the DNA TGTGCCAGCAGCTCCCTGGGGGGCCTGGGTGAAAAACTGTTTTTT. Translating gives CASSSLGGLGEKLFF. This chain joins TRBV7-6 and TRBJ1-4; weak D call: TRBD1 (6 bases). Per the germline V gene, CDR1 is SGHVS and CDR2 is FNYEAQ. V lost 4 bases, J lost 7 bases, and 16 bases lay in between. This CDR3 comprises 15 residues.

This clonotype has just one count. This chain links TRBV10-3 with TRBJ2-7, with 8 bases lining up with TRBD1. Per the germline V gene, CDR1 is ENHRY and CDR2 is SYGVKD. The length of the CDR3 is 15 residues. The junction had 12 bases not matched to a gene; V was cut back by 10 bases and J by 1 base. The DNA for the CDR3 is TGTGCCAGCAGGTTAAGGACAGGGAATTCCTACGAGCAGTACTTC. Its protein product is CASRLRTGNSYEQYF.

The genes are TRBV11-2 and TRBJ2-5, with 14 bases identical to TRBD2. The V gene end was trimmed by 5 bases and the J gene end by 5 bases; junction bases not matched to a gene: 10. This CDR3 has 17 residues. Germline V gene data show CDR1 as SGHAT and CDR2 as FQNNGV. This chain's CDR3 is CASSLSTGTSGSETQYF. The CDR3 DNA is TGTGCCAGCAGCCTAAGCACCGGGACTAGCGGGAGTGAGACCCAGTACTTC.

The chain carries TRBV7-2 and TRBJ2-7; 7 nucleotides agree with TRBD1. J lost 2 bases, V lost 6 bases, and 16 bases had no gene match. Germline lookup yields CDR1 SGHTA and CDR2 FQGNSA. The CDR3 runs to 17 residues. The CDR3 spells CASSAQNHRGRAYEQYF. In nucleotides, the CDR3 is TGTGCCAGCAGTGCCCAGAACCACAGGGGACGGGCCTACGAGCAGTACTTC. Supplemented by reference TRBV7-2 and TRBJ2-7, the full variable domain reads GAGVSQSPSNKVTEKGKDVELRCDPISGHTALYWYRQSLGQGLEFLIYFQGNSAPDKSGLPSDRFSAERTGGSVSTLTIQRTQQEDSAVYLCASSAQNHRGRAYEQYFGPGTRLTVT.

The chain employs TRBV11-1 and TRBJ2-5; 7 nucleotides agree with TRBD2. This CDR3 spans 11 amino acids. The V segment lost 8 bases and the J segment 5 bases; nucleotides outside the gene matches: 2. CDR1 is SGHAT and CDR2 is FQDESV in the germline V gene (reference sequence). This CDR3 is CASGGVETQYF. For the CDR3, the DNA is TGTGCCAGCGGGGGGGTGGAGACCCAGTACTTC. The full variable domain, completed using reference TRBV11-1 and TRBJ2-5, is EAEVAQSPRYKITEKSQAVAFWCDPISGHATLYWYRQILGQGPELLVQFQDESVVDDSQLPKDRFSAERLKGVDSTLKIQPAELGDSAMYLCASGGVETQYFGPGTRLLVL.

This clonotype was counted ten times or more. The V gene is TRBV9, the J gene TRBJ2-7; 8 nucleotides line up with TRBD2. Trimming cost V 3 bases and J 6 bases; bases outside gene matches: 8. The CDR3 runs to 14 residues. The germline V gene has CDR1 SGDLS and CDR2 YYNGEE. CDR3 nucleotides: TGTGCCAGCAGCGGTGGTAGCGGGATTGGCGAGCAGTACTTC. Translation gives CASSGGSGIGEQYF.

V is TRBV11-1 and J is TRBJ1-2, with a tentative D call TRBD1 (6 bases). Trimming cost V 5 bases and J 4 bases, with 20 bases left between them. The CDR3 sequence is 16 residues long. Germline V lookup: CDR1 SGHAT, CDR2 FQDESV (reference sequence). CDR3 nucleotides: TGTGCCAGCAGCCCCCAACTCCCGGGACACAGCTATGGCTACACCTTC. The encoded protein is CASSPQLPGHSYGYTF.

At least ten counts were recorded for this clonotype. The genes are TRBV15 and TRBJ1-2; D gene ambiguous. V lost 5 bases and J 2 bases, leaving 15 bases between the germline ends. This CDR3 spans 15 amino acids. In germline, CDR1 is LNHNV, CDR2 YYDKDF (reference sequence). The CDR3 DNA reads TGTGCCACCAGCGGCTCCCTTTCAACCAACTATGGCTACACCTTC. Residues: CATSGSLSTNYGYTF.

This clonotype was seen a few times. V is TRBV12-3 or TRBV12-4 and J is TRBJ1-2, with D unresolved. Trimming shortened V by 7 bases and J by 6 bases, and 18 bases separated the two germline ends. The CDR3 sequence is 14 residues long. In nucleotides, the CDR3 is TGTGCCAGCATTTCGCTCCCAGCCGGCGATGGCTACACCTTC. Amino acids: CASISLPAGDGYTF.

This clonotype was found a few times. V and J are TRBV7-9 and TRBJ2-2; D is perhaps TRBD2 (6 bases). Germline CDR1 is SEHNR and CDR2 is FQNEAQ (reference sequence). V was clipped by 5 bases and J by 4 bases, with 17 bases between them. The CDR3 has 16 amino acids. CDR3 nucleotide sequence: TGTGCCAGCAGCCAAGTCCAGGGACTTGGCACCGGGGAGCTGTTTTTT. Protein product: CASSQVQGLGTGELFF.

This chain links TRBV7-9 with TRBJ1-5; TRBD1 agrees at 7 bases. CDR1 is SEHNR and CDR2 is FQNEAQ in the germline V gene (reference sequence). Trimming removed 2 bases from V and 5 bases from J; junction bases left unmatched: 6. This CDR3 is built from 15 residues. This CDR3 is CASSLYPGGHQPQHF. The CDR3 nucleotides read TGTGCCAGCAGCTTATATCCAGGGGGGCATCAGCCCCAGCATTTT. Full variable domain (remainder filled in from reference TRBV7-9 and TRBJ1-5): DTGVSQNPRHKITKRGQNVTFRCDPISEHNRLYWYRQTLGQGPEFLTYFQNEAQLEKSRLLSDRFSAERPKGSFSTLEIQRTEQGDSAMYLCASSLYPGGHQPQHFGDGTRLSIL.

This chain links TRBV7-9 with TRBJ2-2, with D possibly being TRBD1 (7 bases). Trimming left V 5 bases short and J 0 bases short, with 10 bases between. Germline assignment: CDR1 SEHNR and CDR2 FQNEAQ (reference sequence). This CDR3 comprises 15 residues. CDR3 sequence (DNA): TGTGCCAGCAGCCCAGGGGGGTCGAACACCGGGGAGCTGTTTTTT. Its protein product is CASSPGGSNTGELFF. The complete variable domain, with remaining parts taken from reference TRBV7-9 and TRBJ2-2, reads DTGVSQNPRHKITKRGQNVTFRCDPISEHNRLYWYRQTLGQGPEFLTYFQNEAQLEKSRLLSDRFSAERPKGSFSTLEIQRTEQGDSAMYLCASSPGGSNTGELFFGEGSRLTVL.

The table lists this clonotype with a few counts. J is TRBJ1-1 and V is TRBV24-1; 7 positions agree with TRBD1. The CDR3 contains 14 residues. Trimming took 4 bases from V and 5 from J; bases not matched to a gene: 6. The germline V gene encodes CDR1 KGHDR and CDR2 SFDVKD. The CDR3 here is CATSEGGWGTEAFF. The CDR3 nucleotides are TGTGCCACCAGTGAAGGGGGCTGGGGGACTGAAGCTTTCTTT.

The V and J genes are TRBV10-3 and TRBJ1-2; tentatively, D is TRBD1 (5 bases). CDR1 is ENHRY and CDR2 is SYGVKD in the germline V gene. The CDR3 spans 13 residues. The V and J ends lost 6 bases and 4 bases respectively, with 12 bases between them. The CDR3 protein is CAIRMEGSYGYTF. The CDR3 region has the DNA TGTGCCATCAGAATGGAGGGGTCCTATGGCTACACCTTC.

This clonotype was detected only a few times. The chain links TRBV10-1 to TRBJ1-1, with 9 bases matching TRBD1. This CDR3 is built from 14 residues. Germline V gene lookup returns CDR1 WNHNN and CDR2 SYGVQD (reference sequence). V was clipped by 0 bases and J by 11 bases; unmatched bases: 7. The CDR3 nucleotides are TGCGCCAGCAGTGAGTCTCCGGGACAGGGAGCGGCTTTCTTT. Translating gives CASSESPGQGAAFF.

The chain is built from TRBV5-1 and TRBJ2-7; 9 bases align to TRBD2. J was trimmed by 0 bases and V by 0 bases; bases with no gene match: 7. Germline CDR1 and CDR2: SGHRS and YFSETQ. CDR3 size: 17 residues. The DNA of the CDR3 is TGCGCCAGCAGCTTGGTGGCTAGCGGGGCTAACTCCTACGAGCAGTACTTC. Its translation: CASSLVASGANSYEQYF.

The V and J genes are TRBV2 and TRBJ2-7, with TRBD2 as a possible D gene (5 bases). With 5 bases removed from V and 3 bases from J, the gap between germline ends came to 17 bases. Per germline, CDR1 SNHLY and CDR2 FYNNEI. The CDR3 loop spans 15 amino acids. CDR3 nucleotide sequence: TGTGCCAGCAGTTACTCGACCGGGGATTACTACGAGCAGTACTTC. Translation: CASSYSTGDYYEQYF.

V is TRBV20-1 and J is TRBJ2-2, with 9 bases that match TRBD2. Germline V lookup: CDR1 DFQATT, CDR2 SNEGSKA (reference sequence). J was trimmed by 4 bases and V by 2 bases; bases with no gene match: 2. There are 14 residues in the CDR3. The CDR3 reads CSARLAGSTGELFF. The CDR3 bases are TGCAGTGCTAGACTAGCGGGAAGCACCGGGGAGCTGTTTTTT.

This clonotype was counted ten times or more. The chain uses TRBV7-9 and TRBJ2-7, with D possibly being TRBD2 (5 bases). Trimming stripped 1 base from V and 2 bases from J, with 9 bases between. The CDR3 extends over 14 amino acids. Germline assignment: CDR1 SEHNR and CDR2 FQNEAQ (reference sequence). Here the CDR3 reads CASSLVDGAYEQYF. The CDR3 nucleotides are TGTGCCAGCAGCTTAGTGGACGGGGCCTACGAGCAGTACTTC.

The chain has TRBV12-3 or TRBV12-4 and TRBJ2-7; D perhaps matches TRBD2 (6 bases). This CDR3 is built from 13 residues. The V end was cut by 6 bases, the J end by 0 bases, with 9 bases between. The CDR3 loop is CASRLRGSYEQYF. The CDR3 DNA follows: TGTGCCAGCAGGTTGCGGGGCTCCTACGAGCAGTACTTC.

This clonotype has at least ten counts. The rearrangement uses TRBV10-3 and TRBJ1-1; no reliable D call. V lost 2 bases to trimming and J lost 4 bases, with 8 bases between them. The length of the CDR3 is 13 residues. Germline loops: CDR1 ENHRY, CDR2 SYGVKD. In nucleotides, the CDR3 is TGTGCCATCAGTGAGGATGGAGTCACTGAAGCTTTCTTT. Its protein is CAISEDGVTEAFF.

This chain joins TRBV12-3 or TRBV12-4 and TRBJ1-3; D not resolved. The CDR3 spans 13 residues. V dropped 3 bases and J dropped 4 bases, with 7 bases sitting between them. In DNA, the CDR3 is TGTGCCAGCAGTTTGATGGGGGGAAACACCATATATTTT. Translation gives CASSLMGGNTIYF.

The chain couples TRBV7-9 to TRBJ1-1, with D perhaps matching TRBD1 (5 bases). Germline V lookup: CDR1 SEHNR, CDR2 FQNEAQ (reference sequence). The CDR3 length is 15 residues. V dropped 4 bases and J dropped 0 bases, with 12 bases sitting between them. The CDR3 loop is CASSSPGQLNTEAFF. As DNA, the CDR3 is TGTGCCAGCAGCTCCCCGGGGCAGTTGAACACTGAAGCTTTCTTT. Based on the CDR3 plus reference TRBV7-9 and TRBJ1-1, the full variable domain is DTGVSQNPRHKITKRGQNVTFRCDPISEHNRLYWYRQTLGQGPEFLTYFQNEAQLEKSRLLSDRFSAERPKGSFSTLEIQRTEQGDSAMYLCASSSPGQLNTEAFFGQGTRLTVV.

This clonotype was picked up many times. The CDR3 reads CASSSSTGWAFF. CDR3 in DNA: TGTGCCAGCAGTAGTTCGACCGGTTGGGCTTTCTTT. The gene calls are TRBV27 and TRBJ1-1; no clear D. The CDR3 sequence is 12 residues long. V shed 5 bases and J shed 11 bases, with 15 bases lying between them. Germline lookup yields CDR1 MNHEY and CDR2 SMNVEV (reference sequence).

This clonotype was observed at least ten times. The genes are TRBV2 and TRBJ1-1, with a possible D match to TRBD1 (5 bases). The germline V gene encodes CDR1 SNHLY and CDR2 FYNNEI. The V end lost 2 bases, the J end lost 4 bases, and 11 bases lay between the germline ends. The CDR3 totals 14 residues. The CDR3, as DNA: TGTGCCAGCAGTGAATCTAGGGGTATCACTGAAGCTTTCTTT. Residues: CASSESRGITEAFF.

As for this clonotype: Possible read error: a much larger clone is one base away. The chain recombines TRBV7-9 with TRBJ1-1; D remains unclear. CDR3 length: 14 amino acids. The V end lost 4 bases, the J end lost 4 bases, and 13 bases lay between the germline ends. Germline CDR1 reads SEHNR; CDR2 reads FQNEAQ (reference sequence). CDR3 nucleotide sequence: TGTGCCAGCAGCTCCGGGGTGCAGGCCACTGAAGCTTTCTTT. Protein: CASSSGVQATEAFF.

This clonotype was found many times. The gene calls are TRBV7-3 and TRBJ1-1, with D perhaps TRBD1 (6 bases). V dropped 5 bases and J dropped 3 bases, with 10 bases sitting between them. Germline V gene lookup returns CDR1 SGHTA and CDR2 FQGTGA. This CDR3 spans 13 amino acids. CDR3 sequence (DNA): TGTGCCAGCAGCAAACGGACAGACACTGAAGCTTTCTTT. Translation: CASSKRTDTEAFF.